This T cell receptor (beta chain) was recorded in a study of CD8 T cells in Susac syndrome. cDNA came from roughly 0.53 to 1 ug RNA primed by random hexamers. The method of amplification for TCR beta CDR3 was immunoSEQ multiplex PCR, covering 54 Vbeta and 13 Jbeta. One entry per CDR3 protein, called by TCRdb with MiXCR from the immunoSEQ multiplex PCR reads. The sample has under 200,000 distinct CDR3 sequences, 85% to 95% seen once. Healthy donors acted as controls, with matching for age and sex. Both CD4+ and CD8+ T cells were negatively isolated, and TEMRA cells underwent FACS enrichment. CDR1 and CDR2 (germline): SQVTM, ANQGSEA. This CDR3 contains 11 residues. The ends were cut back, 6 bases at V and 0 bases at J, with 5 bases in the middle.

The source is a human donor in good health. Sequenced material: CD4+ T cells from PBMCs. This rearrangement joins TRBV29-1 to TRBJ1-2; possibly TRBD1 for D (5 bases). CDR3 region: CSVGANYGYTF. DNA for the CDR3: TGCAGCGTAGGGGCTAACTATGGCTACACCTTC.